In its sample, the clone carrying this T cell receptor beta chain was seen once. Its antigen is undetermined. These data originate in a study of cytomegalovirus exposure and HLA in healthy donors. Regarding the study as a whole: A link between a missense DCLRE1C variant and TCR beta V- and J-gene trimming emerged from a later analysis. The HLA-A and HLA-B alleles of most subjects were reportedly predicted accurately from TCR beta sequences. Presence/absence analyses assumed roughly uniform sequencing depth across donors, which may not hold. The classifier, whose performance was assessed in both the original and validation cohorts, reportedly diagnosed cytomegalovirus status with high specificity and sensitivity.

V lost 3 bases and J lost 3, with 15 bases in between. The V gene's germline CDR1 is SGHTA and CDR2 FQGNSA. This CDR3 is built from 15 residues. 60 Vbeta and 13 Jbeta primers were used in PCR. Measured with immunoSEQ multiplex PCR; TCRdb has only the in-frame clones, and not every one. In the table there are 150,000 to 200,000 clones, approximately 84% of which are singletons. The sequencing input was PBMCs. The origin of this receptor is a woman aged 30 to 39 in good health and CMV-seropositive. The rearrangement joins TRBV7-2 to TRBJ2-7, with D perhaps TRBD2 (6 bases). CDR3 DNA: TGTGCCAGCAGCTTGCGGGACTTTGGGTACTACGAGCAGTACTTC. Translated, it gives CASSLRDFGYYEQYF.